Presented here are 17 T cell receptor beta chains from one specimen sequenced in a study of T cell responses to AZD1222 COVID-19 vaccine. The repertoire was sequenced with immunoSEQ multiplex PCR; TCRdb's copy has only in-frame clones and lacks some. The table includes about 96,000 clones, around 91% detected once. The sample was peripheral blood, taken on day 0 of MenACWY control vaccination. Receptors originate from an adult in good health.

A few counts support this clone. This chain joins TRBV19 and TRBJ2-7; 9 bases align to TRBD1. Trimming cost V 3 bases and J 3 bases; bases outside gene matches: 6. Germline V gene data show CDR1 as LNHDA and CDR2 as SQIVND (reference sequence). CDR3 size: 15 residues. The CDR3 DNA sequence: TGTGCCAGTAGTATCTCCAGGACAGGGGACTACGAGCAGTACTTC. It codes for CASSISRTGDYEQYF.

The chain uses TRBV18 and TRBJ1-5; D call uncertain. Trimming took 1 base from V and 6 from J, leaving 10 bases between them. The CDR3 spans 14 residues. Germline loops: CDR1 KGHSH, CDR2 LQKENI. The CDR3 region has the DNA TGTGCCAGCTCACCACGGGAGGGAACTCAGCCCCAGCATTTT. Amino acids: CASSPREGTQPQHF.

The chain has TRBV7-9 and TRBJ2-7, with 12 bases that match TRBD1. This CDR3 spans 15 amino acids. Germline-derived CDR1 and CDR2 are SEHNR and FQNEAQ (reference sequence). The trim removed 4 bases at V and 8 bases at J, leaving 9 bases unmatched. The CDR3 DNA reads TGTGCCAGCAGCTCGAGGGGGACAGGGGGCTTGAAGCAGTACTTC. Encoded protein: CASSSRGTGGLKQYF. Supplemented by reference TRBV7-9 and TRBJ2-7, the full variable domain reads DTGVSQNPRHKITKRGQNVTFRCDPISEHNRLYWYRQTLGQGPEFLTYFQNEAQLEKSRLLSDRFSAERPKGSFSTLEIQRTEQGDSAMYLCASSSRGTGGLKQYFGPGTRLTVT.

The chain carries TRBV7-2 and TRBJ2-1, with 10 bases aligning to TRBD2. Germline CDR1 is SGHTA and CDR2 is FQGNSA. The CDR3 covers 15 residues. V shed 0 bases and J 9 bases; nucleotides not matched to a gene: 5. In nucleotides, the CDR3 is TGTGCCAGCAGCTTAGCCAGCGGGGGGGCGGGTGAGCAGTTCTTC. Translation: CASSLASGGAGEQFF. Full variable domain (missing parts from reference TRBV7-2 and TRBJ2-1): GAGVSQSPSNKVTEKGKDVELRCDPISGHTALYWYRQSLGQGLEFLIYFQGNSAPDKSGLPSDRFSAERTGGSVSTLTIQRTQQEDSAVYLCASSLASGGAGEQFFGPGTRLTVL.

The chain joins TRBV19 to TRBJ1-1; D might be TRBD1 (5 bases). Per the germline V gene, CDR1 is LNHDA and CDR2 is SQIVND (reference sequence). The V and J ends lost 3 bases and 4 bases respectively, with 15 bases between them. This CDR3 region has 15 residues. CDR3 coding DNA: TGTGCCAGTAGTATTCGGGGCCAGACCATCACTGAAGCTTTCTTT. It specifies CASSIRGQTITEAFF.

The CDR3 DNA is TGTGCCAGTAGTATAGTGGGGACAGCTGGAAACACCATATATTTT. Translating it yields CASSIVGTAGNTIYF. The chain couples TRBV19 to TRBJ1-3, with 7 bases matching TRBD1. The CDR3 is 15 residues long. CDR1 and CDR2 from the germline V gene are LNHDA and SQIVND (reference sequence). V lost 1 base, J lost 2 bases, and 2 bases stayed unmatched.

The chain combines TRBV5-1 with TRBJ1-6; 9 positions match TRBD1. The J segment lost 9 bases and the V segment lost 3 bases, leaving 7 bases of the junction unmatched. This CDR3 has 15 residues. Looked up from germline, CDR1 is SGHRS and CDR2 is YFSETQ. The CDR3 coding sequence is TGCGCCAGCAGCTCCACCGGGACAGGGACTTCACCCCTCCACTTT. Translated, it gives CASSSTGTGTSPLHF.

This clone has more than one count but fewer than ten. The chain joins TRBV27 to TRBJ2-7; D may be TRBD1 (6 bases). The CDR3 consists of 13 residues. Trimming cost V 2 bases and J 1 base, with 6 bases left between them. Germline values: CDR1 MNHEY, CDR2 SMNVEV (reference sequence). Written as DNA, the CDR3 is TGTGCCAGCAGTTTAAGGGGGTCCTACGAGCAGTACTTC. Translating gives CASSLRGSYEQYF.

This clone was observed once. The chain uses TRBV20-1 and TRBJ1-2; no definite D call. From germline, CDR1 is DFQATT and CDR2 SNEGSKA (reference sequence). This CDR3 is 10 amino acids long. V was pared by 6 bases and J by 4 bases, with 6 bases between. For the CDR3, the DNA is TGCAGTGCAAGATTCTATGGCTACACCTTC. Protein product: CSARFYGYTF.

This clone was counted between two and nine times. The rearrangement links TRBV19 to TRBJ2-2; 7 positions agree with TRBD2. Germline assignment: CDR1 LNHDA and CDR2 SQIVND (reference sequence). This CDR3 contains 14 residues. V gave up 8 bases and J gave up 1 base; unmatched junction bases: 4. DNA for the CDR3: TGTGCCAGTGAAAGCGGGATGAACACCGGGGAGCTGTTTTTT. Its protein is CASESGMNTGELFF.

The V call is TRBV7-2, the J call TRBJ1-4, with 7 bases aligning to TRBD1. Germline-derived CDR1 and CDR2 are SGHTA and FQGNSA. The CDR3 is made up of 14 amino acids. Trimming took 2 bases from V and 6 from J; bases not matched to a gene: 3. The DNA of the CDR3 is TGTGCCAGCAGCTTACATGGGACAGATGAAAAACTGTTTTTT. Its translation is CASSLHGTDEKLFF.

This chain joins TRBV7-9 and TRBJ2-5; D is uncertain. CDR3 length: 10 residues. Trimming stripped 6 bases from V and 5 bases from J, with 4 bases between. The germline V gene has CDR1 SEHNR and CDR2 FQNEAQ (reference sequence). The CDR3 DNA is TGTGCCAGCAGTCGGGAGACCCAGTACTTC. It yields the protein CASSRETQYF.

The chain has TRBV5-1 and TRBJ2-1; 8 bases map to TRBD2. Germline CDR1 is SGHRS and CDR2 is YFSETQ. With V trimmed by 0 bases and J by 8 bases, 4 bases remained unmatched. This CDR3 has 14 residues. The DNA for the CDR3 is TGCGCCAGCAGCTTGGCGTCGGGAGGGGATGAGCAGTTCTTC. This translates into CASSLASGGDEQFF.

About this clone itself: Other DNA variants within this sample encode the same CDR3. This sequence joins TRBV6-1 and TRBJ2-6; D unclear. Germline CDR1 and CDR2: MNHNS and SASEGT. The CDR3 is 15 amino acids. Trimming shortened V by 2 bases and J by 0 bases, and 5 bases separated the two germline ends. Written as DNA, the CDR3 is TGTGCCAGCAGTGAAAGGCGCTCTGGGGCCAACGTCCTGACTTTC. Its translation is CASSERRSGANVLTF.

This clone came up once. V usage is TRBV4-3 and J usage is TRBJ1-2, with TRBD1 identical over 7 bases. With 0 bases clipped from V and 7 bases from J, the junction kept 11 bases outside the gene matches. Germline CDR1 is LGHNA and CDR2 is YSLEER. This CDR3 is 16 amino acids long. The CDR3 nucleotides are TGCGCCAGCAGCCAAGAGGGTTCACAGGGGTTTGGTGGCTACACCTTC. It codes for CASSQEGSQGFGGYTF.

This chain connects TRBV10-2 to TRBJ1-3; possibly TRBD1 for D (5 bases). This CDR3 is built from 16 residues. CDR1 WSHSY and CDR2 SAAADI come from the germline V gene. V lost 3 bases and J 0 bases, leaving 12 bases between the germline ends. The CDR3 nucleotides are TGCGCCAGCAGTGAATTCACAGGATACTCTGGAAACACCATATATTTT. This sequence encodes CASSEFTGYSGNTIYF.

This rearrangement joins TRBV28 to TRBJ1-2; D is undetermined. This CDR3 is 16 amino acids long. Germline V gene data show CDR1 as MDHEN and CDR2 as SYDVKM. V was clipped by 11 bases and J by 0 bases, with 22 bases between them. The CDR3 region is CAAGAGETRANYGYTF. The CDR3 DNA reads TGTGCCGCAGGCGCAGGCGAGACTAGAGCTAACTATGGCTACACCTTC.